This TCR beta chain was documented in a study of blood T cell repertoires in COVID-19. Study overall: PBMCs, B-cell-depleted T cells, or T cells provided the cDNA or gDNA that made up the material.

TCRdb keeps only in-frame clones here, not all; method: immunoSEQ multiplex PCR. The repertoire holds 330,000 or so clones, with over 75% as singletons. This CDR3 comprises 14 residues. Germline-derived CDR1 and CDR2 are SGHKS and YYEKEE (reference sequence). The germline V and J ends were trimmed by 0 bases and 7 bases, with 10 bases remaining between them. The study assigned cohorts using participant-reported clinical history. Recovered Cohort 3 donors showed two negative PCRs, clearance, or symptom resolution. Sequenced: PBMCs or T cells enriched from blood (not recorded which). V gene TRBV5-5 combines with J gene TRBJ2-2; D perhaps matches TRBD1 (6 bases). The sequence derives from a man aged 25-45 years who had recovered from COVID-19. CDR3 DNA: TGTGCCAGCAGCTTGGGGGACAAAAACGGGGAGCTGTTTTTT. Protein: CASSLGDKNGELFF.